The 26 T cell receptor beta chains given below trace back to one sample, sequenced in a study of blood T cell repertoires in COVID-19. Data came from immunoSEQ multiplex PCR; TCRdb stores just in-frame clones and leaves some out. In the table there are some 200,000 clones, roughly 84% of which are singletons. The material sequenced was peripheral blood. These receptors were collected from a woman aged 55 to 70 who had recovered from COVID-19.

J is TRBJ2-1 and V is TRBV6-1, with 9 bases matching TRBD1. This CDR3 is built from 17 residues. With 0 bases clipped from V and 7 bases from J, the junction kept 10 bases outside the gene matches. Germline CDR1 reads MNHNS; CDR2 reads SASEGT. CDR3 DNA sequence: TGTGCCAGCAGTGAAGCGGGGCGGACAGGGGTTGCGAATGAGCAGTTCTTC. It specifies CASSEAGRTGVANEQFF.

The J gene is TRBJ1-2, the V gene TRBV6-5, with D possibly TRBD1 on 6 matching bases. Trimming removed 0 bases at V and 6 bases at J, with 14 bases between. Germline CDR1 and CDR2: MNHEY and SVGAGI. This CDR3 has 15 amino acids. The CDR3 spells CASSYSPGAMDGYTF. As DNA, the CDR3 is TGTGCCAGCAGTTACTCACCAGGGGCAATGGATGGCTACACCTTC.

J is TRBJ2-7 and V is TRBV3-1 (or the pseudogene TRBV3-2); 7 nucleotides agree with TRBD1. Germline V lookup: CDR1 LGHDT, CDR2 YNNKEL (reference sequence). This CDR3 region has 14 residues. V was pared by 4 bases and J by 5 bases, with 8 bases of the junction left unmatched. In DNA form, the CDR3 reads TGTGCCAGCAGCCCTCGGGACAGAAGCGACGAGCAGTACTTC. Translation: CASSPRDRSDEQYF.

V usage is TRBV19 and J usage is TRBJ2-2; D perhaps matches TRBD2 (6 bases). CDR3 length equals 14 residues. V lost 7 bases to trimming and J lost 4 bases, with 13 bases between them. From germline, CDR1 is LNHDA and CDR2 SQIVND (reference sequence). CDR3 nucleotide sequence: TGTGCCAGTACCGGGGACTCAACCACCGGGGAGCTGTTTTTT. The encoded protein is CASTGDSTTGELFF.

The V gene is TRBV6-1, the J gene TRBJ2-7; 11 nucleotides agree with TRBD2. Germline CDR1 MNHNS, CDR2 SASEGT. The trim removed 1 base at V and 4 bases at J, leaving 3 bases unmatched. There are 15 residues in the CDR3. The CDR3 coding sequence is TGTGCCAGCAGTGAAGGAATAGCGGGGGGGTACGAGCAGTACTTC. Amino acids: CASSEGIAGGYEQYF.

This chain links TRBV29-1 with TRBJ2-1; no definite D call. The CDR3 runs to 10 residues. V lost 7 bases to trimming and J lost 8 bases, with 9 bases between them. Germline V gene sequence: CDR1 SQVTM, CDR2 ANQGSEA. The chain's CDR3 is CSALSDEQFF. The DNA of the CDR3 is TGCAGCGCTCTTTCGGATGAGCAGTTCTTC.

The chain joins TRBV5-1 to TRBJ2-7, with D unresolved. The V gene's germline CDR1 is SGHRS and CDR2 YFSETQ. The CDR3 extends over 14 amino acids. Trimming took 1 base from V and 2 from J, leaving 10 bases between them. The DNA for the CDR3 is TGCGCCAGCAGCTTGACGGTTCAGGCCTACGAGCAGTACTTC. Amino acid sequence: CASSLTVQAYEQYF.

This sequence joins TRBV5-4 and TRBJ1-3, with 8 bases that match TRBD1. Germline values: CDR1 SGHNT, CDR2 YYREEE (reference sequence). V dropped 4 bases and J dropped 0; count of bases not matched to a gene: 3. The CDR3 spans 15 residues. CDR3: CASSSTGGSGNTIYF. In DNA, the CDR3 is TGTGCCAGCAGCAGCACAGGGGGCTCTGGAAACACCATATATTTT.

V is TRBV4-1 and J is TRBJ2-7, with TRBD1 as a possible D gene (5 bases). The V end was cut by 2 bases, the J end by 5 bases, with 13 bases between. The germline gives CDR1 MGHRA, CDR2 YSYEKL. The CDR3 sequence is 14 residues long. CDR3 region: CASSQPGSKDEQYF. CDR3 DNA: TGCGCCAGCAGCCAACCAGGGTCGAAGGACGAGCAGTACTTC.

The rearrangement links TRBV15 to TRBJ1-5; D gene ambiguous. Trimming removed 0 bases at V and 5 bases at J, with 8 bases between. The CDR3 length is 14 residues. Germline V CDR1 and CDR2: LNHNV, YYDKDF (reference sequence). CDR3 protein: CATSREGRYQPQHF. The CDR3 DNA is TGTGCCACCAGCAGAGAGGGCAGATATCAGCCCCAGCATTTT.

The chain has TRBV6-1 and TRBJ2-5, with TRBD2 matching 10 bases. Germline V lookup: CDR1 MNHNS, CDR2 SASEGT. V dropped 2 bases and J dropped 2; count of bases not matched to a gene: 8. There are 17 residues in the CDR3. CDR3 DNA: TGTGCCAGCAGTGAATCTTCGCTAGCGGGGGATCAAGAGACCCAGTACTTC. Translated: CASSESSLAGDQETQYF.

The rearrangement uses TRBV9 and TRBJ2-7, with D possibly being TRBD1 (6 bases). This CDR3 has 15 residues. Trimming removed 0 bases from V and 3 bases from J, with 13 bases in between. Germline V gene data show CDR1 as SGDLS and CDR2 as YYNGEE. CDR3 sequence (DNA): TGTGCCAGCAGCGTAGAACAGGGTCCTTTCTACGAGCAGTACTTC. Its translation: CASSVEQGPFYEQYF.

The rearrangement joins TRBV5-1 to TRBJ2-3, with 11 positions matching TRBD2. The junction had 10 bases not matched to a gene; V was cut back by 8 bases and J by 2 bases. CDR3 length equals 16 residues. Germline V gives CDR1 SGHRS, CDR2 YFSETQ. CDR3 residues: CARTPTSGTFTDTQYF. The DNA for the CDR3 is TGCGCCAGGACGCCGACTAGCGGGACATTCACAGATACGCAGTATTTT.

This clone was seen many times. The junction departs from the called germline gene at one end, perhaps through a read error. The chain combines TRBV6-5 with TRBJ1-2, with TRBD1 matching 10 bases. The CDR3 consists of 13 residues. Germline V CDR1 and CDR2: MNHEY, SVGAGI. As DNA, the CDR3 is TGTGCCAGCAGTAGCCGGGACAGGGGCGCCATGCGCTTC. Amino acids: CASSSRDRGAMRF.

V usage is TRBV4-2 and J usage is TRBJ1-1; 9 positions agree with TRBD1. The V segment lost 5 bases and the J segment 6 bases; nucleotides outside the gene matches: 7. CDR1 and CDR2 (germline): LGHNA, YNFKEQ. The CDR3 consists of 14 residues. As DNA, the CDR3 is TGTGCCAGCAGCGTCGGACAGGGGAGCGCTGAAGCTTTCTTT. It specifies CASSVGQGSAEAFF.

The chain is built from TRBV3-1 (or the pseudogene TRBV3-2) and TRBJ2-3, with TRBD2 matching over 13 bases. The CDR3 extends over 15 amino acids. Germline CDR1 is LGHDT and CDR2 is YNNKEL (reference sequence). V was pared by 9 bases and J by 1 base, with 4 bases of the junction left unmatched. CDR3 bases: TGTGCCAGTATGGGGACTAGCGGGGGCACAGATACGCAGTATTTT. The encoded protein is CASMGTSGGTDTQYF.

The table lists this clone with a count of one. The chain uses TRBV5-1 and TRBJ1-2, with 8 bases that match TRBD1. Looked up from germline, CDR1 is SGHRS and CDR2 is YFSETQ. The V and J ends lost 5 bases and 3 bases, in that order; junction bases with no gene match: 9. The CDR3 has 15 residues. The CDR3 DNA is TGCGCCAGCAGGCCGCGAATGACAGGGGACTATGGCTACACCTTC. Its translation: CASRPRMTGDYGYTF.

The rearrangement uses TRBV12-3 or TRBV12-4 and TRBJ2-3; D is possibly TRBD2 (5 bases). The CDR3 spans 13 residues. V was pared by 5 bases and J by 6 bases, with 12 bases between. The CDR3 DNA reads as TGTGCCAGCAGTCGGACTCGGAGGGATACGCAGTATTTT. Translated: CASSRTRRDTQYF.

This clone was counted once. CDR3: CASSYRPGLIQETQYF. As DNA, the CDR3 is TGCGCCAGCAGCTACCGACCAGGGCTAATACAAGAGACCCAGTACTTC. The genes are TRBV5-1 and TRBJ2-5, with D maybe TRBD1 (5 bases). This CDR3 comprises 16 residues. Trimming cost V 3 bases and J 2 bases, with 17 bases left between them. Germline CDR1 is SGHRS and CDR2 is YFSETQ.

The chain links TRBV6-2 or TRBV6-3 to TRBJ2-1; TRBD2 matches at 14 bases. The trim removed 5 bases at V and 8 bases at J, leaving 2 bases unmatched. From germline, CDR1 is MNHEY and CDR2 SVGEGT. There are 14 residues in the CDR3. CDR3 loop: CASSGTSGGHEQFF. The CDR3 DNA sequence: TGTGCCAGCAGTGGGACTAGCGGGGGTCATGAGCAGTTCTTC.

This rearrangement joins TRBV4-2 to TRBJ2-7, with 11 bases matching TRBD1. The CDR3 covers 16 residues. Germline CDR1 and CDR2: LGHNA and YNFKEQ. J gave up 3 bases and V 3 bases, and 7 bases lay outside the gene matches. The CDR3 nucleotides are TGTGCCAGCAGCCACGTCGGACAGGGGGCGTTCTACGAGCAGTACTTC. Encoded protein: CASSHVGQGAFYEQYF.

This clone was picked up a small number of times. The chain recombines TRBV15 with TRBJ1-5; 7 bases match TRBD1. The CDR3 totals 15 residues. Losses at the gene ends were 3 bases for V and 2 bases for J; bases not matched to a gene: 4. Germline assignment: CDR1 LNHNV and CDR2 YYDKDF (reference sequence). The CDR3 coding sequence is TGTGCCACCAGCAGCCCAGGGGGACGCAATCAGCCCCAGCATTTT. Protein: CATSSPGGRNQPQHF. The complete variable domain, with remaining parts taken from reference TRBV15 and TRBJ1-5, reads DAMVIQNPRYQVTQFGKPVTLSCSQTLNHNVMYWYQQKSSQAPKLLFHYYDKDFNNEADTPDNFQSRRPNTSFCFLDIRSPGLGDTAMYLCATSSPGGRNQPQHFGDGTRLSIL.

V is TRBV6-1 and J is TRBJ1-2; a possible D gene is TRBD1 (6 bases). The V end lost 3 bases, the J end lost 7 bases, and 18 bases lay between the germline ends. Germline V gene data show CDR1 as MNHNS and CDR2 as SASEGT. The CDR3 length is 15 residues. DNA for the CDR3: TGTGCCAGCAGTGAGCCCGGGGCAGGGGACCCTGGCTACACCTTC. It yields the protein CASSEPGAGDPGYTF.

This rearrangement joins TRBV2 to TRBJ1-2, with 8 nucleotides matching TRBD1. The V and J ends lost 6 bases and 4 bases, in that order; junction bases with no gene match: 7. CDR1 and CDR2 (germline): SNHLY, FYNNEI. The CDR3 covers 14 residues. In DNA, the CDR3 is TGTGCCAGCAGCCCAGGGACAGGAGGCTATGGCTACACCTTC. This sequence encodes CASSPGTGGYGYTF. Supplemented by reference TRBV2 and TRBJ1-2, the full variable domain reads EPEVTQTPSHQVTQMGQEVILRCVPISNHLYFYWYRQILGQKVEFLVSFYNNEISEKSEIFDDQFSVERPDGSNFTLKIRSTKLEDSAMYFCASSPGTGGYGYTFGSGTRLTVV.

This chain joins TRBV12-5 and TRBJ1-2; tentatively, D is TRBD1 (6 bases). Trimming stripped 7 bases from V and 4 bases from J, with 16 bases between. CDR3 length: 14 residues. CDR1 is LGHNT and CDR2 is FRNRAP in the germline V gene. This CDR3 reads CASAPGGTIYGYTF. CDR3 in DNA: TGTGCTAGTGCCCCTGGTGGGACAATCTATGGCTACACCTTC.

For the CDR3, the DNA is TGCGCCAGCAGCTTTAGGAGCGGGGGGGCCACAGATACGCAGTATTTT. It translates to CASSFRSGGATDTQYF. The gene calls are TRBV5-1 and TRBJ2-3; TRBD2 matches at 10 bases. There are 16 residues in the CDR3. The J segment lost 2 bases and the V segment lost 2 bases, leaving 5 bases of the junction unmatched. Germline-derived CDR1 and CDR2 are SGHRS and YFSETQ.